Below are 31 T cell receptor beta chains sequenced from a single sample in a study of blood T cell repertoires in COVID-19 (dated by TCRdb to between 2020 and 2021). Libraries were prepared through the immunoSEQ multiplex PCR assay. The source is immuneACCESS, and TCRdb retained only in-frame sequences with V and J called. Part of the clones is not carried over; for the studies checked, unresolved V genes explain less than half of this, and the remainder is unexplained. This sample comprises about 140,000 clones, over 70% of them detected only once. 10% to 13% of the sample is held by the ten biggest clonotypes. Sample: peripheral blood. These receptors were obtained from a man aged 55 to 69 with active or convalescent COVID-19.

The CDR3 spells CASRAPDRGYGYTF. The CDR3 DNA reads TGTGCCAGCAGAGCCCCGGACAGGGGCTATGGCTACACCTTC. The chain carries TRBV6-5 and TRBJ1-2; 9 bases line up with TRBD1. Germline V lookup: CDR1 MNHEY, CDR2 SVGAGI. The CDR3 is 14 amino acids. V was clipped by 6 bases and J by 4 bases; unmatched bases: 6.

The chain links TRBV7-8 to TRBJ1-1; tentative D call: TRBD1 (6 bases). The CDR3 has 13 amino acids. Trimming took 4 bases from V and 0 from J, leaving 6 bases between them. CDR1 and CDR2 (germline): SGHVS, FQNEAQ. The CDR3 DNA reads as TGTGCCAGCAGCTGGACAGTGAACACTGAAGCTTTCTTT. It yields the protein CASSWTVNTEAFF.

V and J are TRBV5-1 and TRBJ2-5; no clear D gene. V was pared by 2 bases and J by 1 base, with 6 bases between. Looked up from germline, CDR1 is SGHRS and CDR2 is YFSETQ. The CDR3 contains 13 residues. The CDR3 nucleotides read TGCGCCAGCAGCTTAGGCGGCCAAGAGACCCAGTACTTC. This codes for CASSLGGQETQYF.

The rearrangement uses TRBV11-2 and TRBJ2-3; possibly TRBD2 for D (6 bases). CDR3 length: 19 amino acids. CDR1 and CDR2 (germline): SGHAT, FQNNGV. Deletions cut 4 bases from V and 7 bases from J, with 30 bases between. CDR3 DNA: TGTGCCAGCAGCTCGCCGGGTGAAGGGAGGTCGCGGCACATAAATACGCAGTATTTT. It specifies CASSSPGEGRSRHINTQYF.

The chain combines TRBV23-1 with TRBJ2-7; 7 bases line up with TRBD2. TRBV23-1 is marked as an open reading frame, function uncertain. The CDR3 extends over 16 amino acids. V lost 4 bases to trimming and J lost 5 bases; unmatched junction nucleotides: 14. This CDR3 is CASSPKRAREHDEQYF. DNA of the CDR3: TGCGCCAGCAGTCCCAAAAGGGCGCGGGAGCACGACGAGCAGTACTTC.

V usage is TRBV5-5 and J usage is TRBJ1-2; D might be TRBD1 (6 bases). Per the germline V gene, CDR1 is SGHKS and CDR2 is YYEKEE (reference sequence). Trimming took 4 bases from V and 2 from J, leaving 15 bases between them. The CDR3 loop spans 15 amino acids. The CDR3 DNA reads TGTGCCAGCAGCGTTACTGGACAGATAAACTATGGCTACACCTTC. It yields the protein CASSVTGQINYGYTF.

The rearrangement uses TRBV28 and TRBJ1-2; 9 positions agree with TRBD1. In germline, CDR1 is MDHEN, CDR2 SYDVKM. This CDR3 spans 15 amino acids. V gave up 10 bases and J gave up 6 bases; unmatched junction bases: 15. The CDR3 sequence: CATSSGTGSVDGYTF. CDR3 coding DNA: TGTGCCACATCCTCCGGGACAGGGAGCGTAGATGGCTACACCTTC.

The chain is built from TRBV19 and TRBJ2-7, with TRBD1 matching 7 bases. Losses at the gene ends were 5 bases for V and 3 bases for J; bases not matched to a gene: 16. CDR1 and CDR2 from the germline V gene are LNHDA and SQIVND (reference sequence). The CDR3 covers 17 residues. CDR3 residues: CASSESGQAGSIYEQYF. The CDR3 DNA sequence: TGTGCCAGTAGTGAATCCGGACAGGCCGGATCGATCTACGAGCAGTACTTC.

This rearrangement joins TRBV9 to TRBJ2-3; possible D gene TRBD1, 6 bases. Trimming cost V 4 bases and J 2 bases, with 14 bases left between them. The CDR3 runs to 15 residues. CDR1 and CDR2 (germline): SGDLS, YYNGEE. CDR3 coding DNA: TGTGCCAGCAGCCTGTTACAGGGAAACACAGATACGCAGTATTTT. This translates into CASSLLQGNTDTQYF. Looking up the rest from reference TRBV9 and TRBJ2-3 gives the full variable domain: DSGVTQTPKHLITATGQRVTLRCSPRSGDLSVYWYQQSLDQGLQFLIQYYNGEERAKGNILERFSAQQFPDLHSELNLSSLELGDSALYFCASSLLQGNTDTQYFGPGTRLTVL.

V and J are TRBV24-1 and TRBJ2-1; weak D call: TRBD1 (5 bases). Between the trimmed V and J ends, which lost 8 bases and 0 bases, there was a span of 13 bases. The CDR3 is 15 residues long. Germline assignment: CDR1 KGHDR and CDR2 SFDVKD. The CDR3: CATTSGSSSYNEQFF. CDR3 nucleotides: TGTGCCACCACGTCAGGGTCGAGCTCCTACAATGAGCAGTTCTTC.

The rearrangement uses TRBV9 and TRBJ2-7; D possibly corresponds to TRBD1 (6 bases). In germline, CDR1 is SGDLS, CDR2 YYNGEE. The CDR3 length is 17 residues. V gave up 0 bases and J gave up 4 bases, with 20 bases separating them. For the CDR3, the DNA is TGTGCCAGCAGCGTAGATTCCAGGGGCCATCAAGTATACGAGCAGTACTTC. It translates to CASSVDSRGHQVYEQYF.

The J gene is TRBJ2-7, the V gene TRBV30; weak D call: TRBD1 (5 bases). This CDR3 region has 13 residues. The V gene's germline CDR1 is GTSNPN and CDR2 SVGIG (reference sequence). V lost 2 bases and J lost 3, with 11 bases in between. CDR3 in DNA: TGTGCCTGGAGTATTCAGGGAATCTACGAGCAGTACTTC. Its protein product is CAWSIQGIYEQYF.

The sample holds a few counts of this clone. The chain links TRBV5-1 to TRBJ1-1; tentative D call: TRBD1 (5 bases). Germline V gene lookup returns CDR1 SGHRS and CDR2 YFSETQ. The V end lost 0 bases, the J end lost 5 bases, and 11 bases lay between the germline ends. The CDR3 is 14 residues long. Written as DNA, the CDR3 is TGCGCCAGCAGCTTGGCGGCAGGGAAGACTGAAGCTTTCTTT. The encoded protein is CASSLAAGKTEAFF.

The chain has TRBV29-1 and TRBJ1-1; D gene ambiguous. Deletions cut 3 bases from V and 6 bases from J, with 5 bases between. The CDR3 runs 10 residues. Germline-derived CDR1 and CDR2 are SQVTM and ANQGSEA. CDR3 DNA: TGCAGCGTTGAGACACCTGAAGCTTTCTTT. Residues: CSVETPEAFF. Drawing the rest from reference TRBV29-1 and TRBJ1-1, the complete variable domain is SAVISQKPSRDICQRGTSLTIQCQVDSQVTMMFWYRQQPGQSLTLIATANQGSEATYESGFVIDKFPISRPNLTFSTLTVSNMSPEDSSIYLCSVETPEAFFGQGTRLTVV.

V gene TRBV11-1 combines with J gene TRBJ1-6; 7 bases match TRBD1. The germline V gene has CDR1 SGHAT and CDR2 FQDESV (reference sequence). The CDR3 covers 15 residues. The V and J ends lost 3 bases and 5 bases, in that order; junction bases with no gene match: 4. For the CDR3, the DNA is TGTGCCAGCAGCTTTACAGGGGCCAATAATTCACCCCTCCACTTT. Its translation: CASSFTGANNSPLHF.

This chain uses TRBV19 with TRBJ1-1; 7 bases align to TRBD1. Looked up from germline, CDR1 is LNHDA and CDR2 is SQIVND (reference sequence). The CDR3 is 14 residues long. V lost 8 bases, J lost 1 base, and 7 bases stayed unmatched. CDR3 DNA sequence: TGTGCCAGTTCTACAGGGGAGTCGAACACTGAAGCTTTCTTT. Amino acids: CASSTGESNTEAFF.

This clone was counted between two and nine times. The chain has TRBV6-5 and TRBJ2-3, with 10 bases that match TRBD2. Trimming took 6 bases from V and 3 from J; bases not matched to a gene: 6. The V gene's germline CDR1 is MNHEY and CDR2 SVGAGI. The length of the CDR3 is 15 residues. CDR3 DNA sequence: TGTGCCAGCAGGACTCCAGCGGGAGGGACAGATACGCAGTATTTT. The encoded protein is CASRTPAGGTDTQYF.

This chain links TRBV18 with TRBJ2-6, with 9 bases aligning to TRBD2. Germline CDR1 is KGHSH and CDR2 is LQKENI. Losses at the gene ends were 3 bases for V and 0 bases for J; bases not matched to a gene: 6. The CDR3 runs to 18 residues. CDR3 in amino acids: CASSPIAGVPSGANVLTF. In DNA form, the CDR3 reads TGTGCCAGCTCACCGATAGCGGGAGTCCCCTCTGGGGCCAACGTCCTGACTTTC.

This clone was detected only a few times. This sequence joins TRBV28 and TRBJ1-3; 10 bases line up with TRBD1. The CDR3 spans 17 residues. Germline V gene lookup returns CDR1 MDHEN and CDR2 SYDVKM. V dropped 6 bases and J dropped 1; count of bases not matched to a gene: 9. CDR3 amino acids: CASSSKDRGQSGNTIYF. The CDR3 coding sequence is TGTGCCAGCAGCTCCAAAGACAGGGGGCAATCTGGAAACACCATATATTTT.

This chain links TRBV19 with TRBJ1-2; 10 bases map to TRBD1. This CDR3 spans 14 amino acids. Germline values: CDR1 LNHDA, CDR2 SQIVND (reference sequence). V gave up 4 bases and J gave up 6 bases; unmatched junction bases: 5. CDR3 DNA: TGTGCCAGTAGTAGGGACAGGGGTTCGGATGGCTACACCTTC. It yields the protein CASSRDRGSDGYTF.

The rearrangement uses TRBV18 and TRBJ2-3, with TRBD2 identical over 8 bases. CDR1 is KGHSH, CDR2 LQKENI, per germline. The CDR3 totals 18 residues. V lost 0 bases to trimming and J lost 3 bases; unmatched junction nucleotides: 11. CDR3 bases: TGTGCCAGCTCACCACCCCGCCTGCGGGAGGCCAAAACAGATACGCAGTATTTT. It encodes CASSPPRLREAKTDTQYF.

The chain carries TRBV6-5 and TRBJ2-7; D ambiguous. This CDR3 is built from 14 residues. Germline-derived CDR1 and CDR2 are MNHEY and SVGAGI. With 6 bases removed from V and 1 base from J, the gap between germline ends came to 13 bases. The CDR3 region has the DNA TGTGCCAGCAGCCCGTTCTCTGAGTCCTACGAGCAGTACTTC. Translating it yields CASSPFSESYEQYF.

V gene TRBV2 combines with J gene TRBJ2-1, with unresolved D. The V end was cut by 3 bases, the J end by 10 bases, with 10 bases between. Germline loops: CDR1 SNHLY, CDR2 FYNNEI. There are 12 residues in the CDR3. The CDR3, as DNA: TGTGCCAGCAGTGAGCTGGCTAGGGAGCAGTTCTTC. Protein: CASSELAREQFF.

The rearrangement joins TRBV7-2 to TRBJ1-5, with TRBD1 matching 8 bases. CDR3 size: 16 residues. Germline CDR1 reads SGHTA; CDR2 reads FQGNSA. The junction had 6 bases not matched to a gene; V was cut back by 5 bases and J by 0 bases. CDR3 residues: CASSQTGGYSNQPQHF. For the CDR3, the DNA is TGTGCCAGCAGCCAAACAGGGGGATATAGCAATCAGCCCCAGCATTTT.

This clone occurred a few times. The V and J genes are TRBV5-6 and TRBJ1-1, with no clear D. Germline V lookup: CDR1 SGHDT, CDR2 YYEEEE. This CDR3 region has 14 residues. V lost 2 bases and J 0 bases, leaving 8 bases between the germline ends. The CDR3 reads CASSFLRMNTEAFF. CDR3 sequence (DNA): TGTGCCAGCAGCTTCCTTCGTATGAACACTGAAGCTTTCTTT.

The chain's CDR3 is CASSRPGAGEKNEQYF. DNA for the CDR3: TGTGCCAGCAGTCGCCCAGGGGCAGGGGAAAAGAACGAGCAGTACTTC. V usage is TRBV6-2 or TRBV6-3 and J usage is TRBJ2-7; tentative D call: TRBD1 (6 bases). Germline CDR1 is MNHEY and CDR2 is SVGEGT. V was shortened by 5 bases and J by 5 bases, with 22 bases between the two germline ends. The CDR3 spans 16 residues.

The rearrangement uses TRBV7-2 and TRBJ2-1; 9 bases fit TRBD2. This CDR3 contains 17 residues. Germline V gene data show CDR1 as SGHTA and CDR2 as FQGNSA. J was trimmed by 5 bases and V by 6 bases; bases with no gene match: 14. CDR3 in amino acids: CASRVRAGAGGHNEQFF. The CDR3 DNA reads TGTGCCAGCAGGGTTAGGGCCGGAGCGGGAGGTCACAATGAGCAGTTCTTC. Full variable domain (missing parts from reference TRBV7-2 and TRBJ2-1): GAGVSQSPSNKVTEKGKDVELRCDPISGHTALYWYRQSLGQGLEFLIYFQGNSAPDKSGLPSDRFSAERTGGSVSTLTIQRTQQEDSAVYLCASRVRAGAGGHNEQFFGPGTRLTVL.

This clone came up once. This same CDR3 is encoded by further DNA sequences in the sample. The chain carries TRBV24-1 and TRBJ2-7, with 9 bases lining up with TRBD1. Per germline, CDR1 KGHDR and CDR2 SFDVKD. V shed 3 bases and J 4 bases; nucleotides not matched to a gene: 6. This CDR3 comprises 15 residues. CDR3 sequence: CATSDAGTGSYEQYF. The CDR3 nucleotides read TGTGCCACCAGTGATGCCGGGACAGGGAGTTACGAGCAGTACTTC.

This chain uses TRBV27 with TRBJ1-1, with unresolved D. Germline V CDR1 and CDR2: MNHEY, SMNVEV (reference sequence). This CDR3 has 16 residues. V was pared by 5 bases and J by 4 bases, with 20 bases between. The CDR3 DNA sequence: TGTGCCAGCAGTCCCAATAGGAGGGCTATGAGCACTGAAGCTTTCTTT. Translated: CASSPNRRAMSTEAFF.

CDR3 DNA: TGTGCCAGCAGCTTAGCGCTGCGGACTAGCACAGATACGCAGTATTTT. Amino acid sequence: CASSLALRTSTDTQYF. V is TRBV7-9 and J is TRBJ2-3, with D possibly being TRBD2 (5 bases). Trimming took off 0 bases at V and 0 bases at J, with 10 bases between the two ends. This CDR3 region has 16 residues. Germline-derived CDR1 and CDR2 are SEHNR and FQNEAQ (reference sequence).

Here the CDR3 reads CASSYFGENSPLHF. CDR3 sequence (DNA): TGTGCCAGCAGTTACTTTGGGGAGAATTCACCCCTCCACTTT. The rearrangement uses TRBV6-5 and TRBJ1-6, with D unresolved. The germline gives CDR1 MNHEY, CDR2 SVGAGI. Trimming pared 1 base from V and 7 bases from J, leaving 8 bases between. There are 14 residues in the CDR3.